A selection of T cell receptor beta chains follows, all from one sample in a study of somatic mutations in cytotoxic T cells in rheumatoid arthritis. Clones were read by immunoSEQ multiplex PCR, and TCRdb kept only the in-frame ones, dropping some. The sample includes fewer than 9,500 clones, about 80% of them seen just once. Input material: CD8+ T cells sorted from blood. The receptors come from an adult with rheumatoid arthritis. Both conserved end residues are part of each CDR3. A D gene is named only where the DNA matches it firmly. The listing skips clone size in some rows; elsewhere it reads once, few, many or a size class.

clone size | J gene | V gene | D gene | CDR3 DNA | CDR3 protein
NA | TRBJ2-1 | TRBV29-1 | TRBD1 | TGCAGCGCCACAGGGGGCATTAGCGGTCTCTCCTACAATGAGCAGTTCTTC | CSATGGISGLSYNEQFF
NA | TRBJ2-7 | TRBV4-3 | TRBD2 | TGCGCCAGCAGCCACGCACGGACAGCGGGGGGTTTCCCCTACGAGCAGTACTTC | CASSHARTAGGFPYEQYF
once | TRBJ1-2 | TRBV6-7 | NA | TGTGCCAGCAGTACCCACAGGATTAACTATGGCTACACCTTC | CASSTHRINYGYTF
NA | TRBJ1-1 | TRBV6-1 | NA | TGTGCCAGCATCCTATCAAAGGGACTGAACACTGAAGCTTTCTTT | CASILSKGLNTEAFF
large | TRBJ2-5 | TRBV15 | NA | TGTGCCACCAGCAGAGATCCTAGCACACCTGAGGGAGAGACCCAGTACTTC | CATSRDPSTPEGETQYF
NA | TRBJ1-2 | TRBV27 | TRBD1 | TGTGCCAGCAGTATAACTCCGGGACAGATCTATGGCTACACCTTC | CASSITPGQIYGYTF
NA | TRBJ1-6 | TRBV6-1 | NA | TGTGCCAGCAGTGGCCACAGGGTGGACAATTCACCCCTCCACTTT | CASSGHRVDNSPLHF
NA | TRBJ2-1 | TRBV18 | TRBD1 | TGTGCCAGCTCTGACAGGGCCAGGGGGATAGATGAGCAGTTCTTC | CASSDRARGIDEQFF
NA | TRBJ2-7 | TRBV28 | NA | TGTGCCAGCAGACTGAAAGCTAGTACCCTGTACGAGCAGTACTTC | CASRLKASTLYEQYF
NA | TRBJ2-7 | TRBV6-5 | NA | TGTGCCAGCAGTCCGGCGGGATGGGCCTACGAGCAGTACTTC | CASSPAGWAYEQYF
NA | TRBJ1-2 | TRBV15 | TRBD1 | TGTGCCACCAGCACTGCAAGAGACAGGGGGCGTGATGGCTACACCTTC | CATSTARDRGRDGYTF
NA | TRBJ1-1 | TRBV5-6 | NA | TGTGCCAGCAGCCTTCCGAACAGGGCTATGAACACTGAAGCTTTCTTT | CASSLPNRAMNTEAFF
few | TRBJ1-4 | TRBV19 | TRBD1 | TGTGCCAGTAGTATCCAACAGGGGATAGGTGAAAAACTGTTTTTT | CASSIQQGIGEKLFF
once | TRBJ1-1 | TRBV7-2 | NA | TGTGCCAGCAGCTTAGCACCAGAGGCTTTCTTT | CASSLAPEAFF
NA | TRBJ1-3 | TRBV6-5 | NA | TGTGCCAGCAGTTACCAAGGGGGCTCTGGAAACACCATATATTTT | CASSYQGGSGNTIYF
NA | TRBJ2-1 | TRBV10-3 | NA | TGTGCCATCAGTGACCCGCCCCCCAAGACAGGAAACAATGAGCAGTTCTTC | CAISDPPPKTGNNEQFF
NA | TRBJ1-5 | TRBV7-9 | NA | TGTGCCAGCAGCCTCCTCTGGGGGCCCCAGCATTTT | CASSLLWGPQHF
NA | TRBJ2-7 | TRBV25-1 | TRBD1 | TGTGCCAGCAGTGGCTTCCGGGACAGGGGCTACGAGCAGTACTTC | CASSGFRDRGYEQYF
NA | TRBJ2-2 | TRBV5-4 | NA | TGTGCCAGCAGCTTGGGAGCGGGTAACACCGGGGAGCTGTTTTTT | CASSLGAGNTGELFF
NA | TRBJ2-7 | TRBV28 | TRBD1 | TGTGCCAGCAGTTTTAAAGAGGGACAGGGATCTTCTTGGGAGCAGTACTTC | CASSFKEGQGSSWEQYF
large | TRBJ2-2 | TRBV6-4 | TRBD2 | TGTGCCAGCAGTGAAGGGACTAGCCCCACCGGGGAGCTGTTTTTT | CASSEGTSPTGELFF
NA | TRBJ2-7 | TRBV27 | TRBD1 | TGTGCCAGCAGTTTGTTGGGACAGGACTCCTACGAGCAGTACTTC | CASSLLGQDSYEQYF
once | TRBJ2-7 | TRBV6-1 | NA | TGTGCCAGCAGTGAAGGGCCTATCTACGAGCAGTACTTC | CASSEGPIYEQYF